A single sample gave rise to the 5 T cell receptor delta chains below, sequenced in a study of DNA immune sequencing with unique molecular identifiers. Primers for all 8 TRDV and 4 TRDJ genes amplified genomic DNA in 32-plex. Adapter PCR followed about 3 barcoding PCR cycles that attached a 12-nucleotide UMI. TCRdb re-processed the multiplex PCR reads using CATT. The table lists around 5,200 delta-chain clones, approximately 11% of them singletons. The sample taken for sequencing was gamma-delta T cells enriched from blood buffy coat, or unenriched PBMCs (not recorded which). These receptor sequences come from a human donor in good health.

The CDR3 sequence is CALEDPPDPIPWGSDTDKLIF. The CDR3 nucleotides read TGTGCTCTTGAGGACCCCCCGGATCCCATCCCCTGGGGGAGCGACACCGATAAACTCATCTTT. The rearrangement links TRDV1 to TRDJ1; 8 bases match TRDD3. No J segment appears in TCRdb, so it was assigned here by matching the sequence to germline. The length of the CDR3 is 21 residues. Germline V gene lookup returns CDR1 TSWWSYY and CDR2 QGS. V shed 7 bases and J 0 bases; nucleotides not matched to a gene: 25.

Although no V gene was called, TRDJ1 is the J gene; TRDD3 reflects the table's D call only, with no check against the DNA. The CDR3 contains 20 residues. CDR3 sequence: CALGETKLGGGNWNTDKLIF. CDR3 coding DNA: TGTGCTCTTGGGGAGACCAAACTGGGGGGCGGCAATTGGAACACCGATAAACTCATCTTT.

Notes on this clone: A far more abundant clone sits one base away, making this likely a read error. Other nucleotide sequences in the sample specify the same CDR3. CDR3 region: CACDTTGGSWDTRQMFF. The CDR3 coding sequence is TGTGCCTGTGACACTACTGGGGGATCCTGGGACACCAGACAGATGTTTTTC. The chain employs TRDV2 and TRDJ3, with 10 bases that match TRDD3. Germline CDR1 reads GEAIGNYY; CDR2 reads EKD. CDR3 size: 17 residues.

The chain employs TRDV1 and TRDJ2, with D possibly matching TRDD3 (5 bases). The CDR3 totals 21 residues. V was cut by 3 bases and J by 7 bases, with 33 bases left in between. Germline loops: CDR1 TSWWSYY, CDR2 QGS. The CDR3 loop is CALGEATLGFLWGPGRAQLFF. The CDR3 DNA reads TGTGCTCTTGGGGAGGCCACCTTAGGGTTTCTGTGGGGACCAGGGCGAGCACAACTCTTCTTT.

Comment on this clone: TCRdb assigns this DNA the protein of a much larger clone, which departs from its translation at residue 4; this likely reflects a read error, and the protein shown comes from translating the DNA. The chain joins TRDV2 to TRDJ1; 7 bases are shared with TRDD3. Germline V gene sequence: CDR1 GEAIGNYY, CDR2 EKD. There are 20 residues in the CDR3. CDR3 nucleotide sequence: TGTGCCTGTCACACCCTAGATACTGGGGACCTCAAAGGGAACACCGATAAACTCATCTTT. It encodes CACHTLDTGDLKGNTDKLIF.